The 3 T cell receptor beta chains reported below all come from one sample, sequenced in a study of control samples from healthy donors and cancer patients. The method was immunoSEQ multiplex PCR; TCRdb's version includes in-frame clones alone and lacks a portion of them. The sample lists roughly 55,000 clones, roughly nine tenths seen once, with about 1.7% in the top ten. Sequencing was carried out using PBMCs. These receptors originate from a middle-aged man with colorectal cancer.

The rearrangement links TRBV7-9 to TRBJ1-6; possibly TRBD1 for D (5 bases). The CDR3 contains 15 residues. V dropped 8 bases and J dropped 7 bases, with 18 bases sitting between them. Germline values: CDR1 SEHNR, CDR2 FQNEAQ (reference sequence). The CDR3 DNA follows: TGTGCCAGCGGGGGACGATGGGGTGAAAATTCACCCCTCCACTTT. The encoded protein is CASGGRWGENSPLHF.

The genes are TRBV7-9 and TRBJ2-3; D is possibly TRBD2 (5 bases). Trimming pared 3 bases from V and 3 bases from J, leaving 16 bases between. This CDR3 is 16 amino acids long. Germline V gives CDR1 SEHNR, CDR2 FQNEAQ (reference sequence). The CDR3 loop reads CASSLNEGLWTDTQYF. The CDR3 region has the DNA TGTGCCAGCAGCTTGAATGAGGGATTGTGGACAGATACGCAGTATTTT.

The chain has TRBV2 and TRBJ2-5; TRBD1 matches 8 bases. Trimming took 5 bases from V and 2 from J; bases not matched to a gene: 1. CDR1 is SNHLY, CDR2 FYNNEI, per germline. The CDR3 runs to 13 residues. CDR3 residues: CASSWDRQETQYF. CDR3 bases: TGTGCCAGCAGTTGGGACAGGCAAGAGACCCAGTACTTC. Full variable domain (outside the CDR3, taken from reference TRBV2 and TRBJ2-5): EPEVTQTPSHQVTQMGQEVILRCVPISNHLYFYWYRQILGQKVEFLVSFYNNEISEKSEIFDDQFSVERPDGSNFTLKIRSTKLEDSAMYFCASSWDRQETQYFGPGTRLLVL.